One sample yielded the 23 T cell receptor beta chains listed below, sequenced in a study of shared clonotypes between healthy human individuals. The naive CD8 population came from CD45RO-negative cells selected for CCR7, without terminally differentiated effector memory CD45RA+ cells. Using immunoSEQ multiplex PCR, the repertoire was profiled, and TCRdb retains in-frame clones only, with some absent. The sample shows about 700,000 clones, under 95% of them seen only once. Input material: naive CD8+ T cells sorted from blood. These receptors were collected from a young man in good health.

The gene calls are TRBV21-1 and TRBJ2-7; the listed D gene, TRBD1, was not tested against the DNA. TRBV21-1 is a listed pseudogene. This CDR3 comprises 15 residues. CDR3 bases: TGTGCCAGCAGCAAAGTTTACAGACCCCTCTACGAGCAGTACTTC. It codes for CASSKVYRPLYEQYF.

J is TRBJ2-1 and V is TRBV6-5; 10 nucleotides match TRBD2. CDR3 length equals 15 residues. V gave up 6 bases and J gave up 2 bases; unmatched junction bases: 4. CDR1 MNHEY and CDR2 SVGAGI come from the germline V gene. This CDR3 reads CASSSSGSPYNEQFF. CDR3 nucleotide sequence: TGTGCCAGCAGCTCTAGCGGGAGCCCCTACAATGAGCAGTTCTTC.

CDR3 region: CASRAWPDTGELFF. For the CDR3, the DNA is TGTGCCAGCAGGGCTTGGCCGGACACCGGGGAGCTGTTTTTT. The gene calls are TRBV27 and TRBJ2-2; no clear D gene. Germline CDR1 MNHEY, CDR2 SMNVEV (reference sequence). This CDR3 contains 14 residues. Trimming stripped 6 bases from V and 3 bases from J, with 11 bases between.

To note about this clone: This specimen includes other DNA sequences encoding the same CDR3. The chain recombines TRBV27 with TRBJ2-1; a weak D match, TRBD2 (5 bases). V shed 3 bases and J shed 1 base, with 7 bases lying between them. Germline CDR1 and CDR2: MNHEY and SMNVEV (reference sequence). This CDR3 comprises 14 residues. The CDR3, as DNA: TGTGCCAGCAGTTTGGGGAGTTCCTACAATGAGCAGTTCTTC. Translated, it gives CASSLGSSYNEQFF.

The chain joins TRBV5-1 to TRBJ2-5; 7 bases are a match to TRBD1. The germline V gene encodes CDR1 SGHRS and CDR2 YFSETQ. Trimming at V came to 4 bases and at J to 5 bases, leaving 11 bases not matched to a gene. This CDR3 has 15 amino acids. The CDR3 sequence is CASSLRPTGAETQYF. The CDR3 nucleotides are TGCGCCAGCAGCCTCCGCCCTACAGGGGCCGAGACCCAGTACTTC.

This rearrangement joins TRBV29-1 to TRBJ2-7; 7 bases fit TRBD1. Germline V gives CDR1 SQVTM, CDR2 ANQGSEA. The CDR3 is 12 residues long. With V trimmed by 4 bases and J by 2 bases, 2 bases remained unmatched. In DNA form, the CDR3 reads TGCAGCGTTGGGGACAGCGCCTACGAGCAGTACTTC. This sequence encodes CSVGDSAYEQYF.

This clone occurred a few times. This sequence joins TRBV23-1 and TRBJ1-5, with unresolved D. TRBV23-1 is identified as an open reading frame with a role that is uncertain. The CDR3 is 16 amino acids. Trimming shortened V by 0 bases and J by 4 bases, and 13 bases separated the two germline ends. This CDR3 is CASSQSDGRSNQPQHF. The CDR3 DNA follows: TGCGCCAGCAGTCAATCGGACGGCAGGTCTAATCAGCCCCAGCATTTT.

This chain joins TRBV7-2 and TRBJ2-7; D may be TRBD1 (5 bases). Germline lookup yields CDR1 SGHTA and CDR2 FQGNSA. This CDR3 comprises 15 residues. V was shortened by 2 bases and J by 3 bases, with 14 bases between the two germline ends. CDR3 sequence: CASSLRQSNHYEQYF. The CDR3 DNA is TGTGCCAGCAGCTTAAGACAGTCAAACCACTACGAGCAGTACTTC.

The chain carries TRBV28 and TRBJ2-2, with 8 bases that match TRBD1. CDR1 and CDR2 from the germline V gene are MDHEN and SYDVKM. V was clipped by 2 bases and J by 6 bases; unmatched bases: 8. The CDR3 runs 16 residues. DNA of the CDR3: TGTGCCAGCAGTTTAGACAGGGGACTTTCCCCCGGGGAGCTGTTTTTT. Amino acids: CASSLDRGLSPGELFF. Full variable domain (remainder filled in from reference TRBV28 and TRBJ2-2): DVKVTQSSRYLVKRTGEKVFLECVQDMDHENMFWYRQDPGLGLRLIYFSYDVKMKEKGDIPEGYSVSREKKERFSLILESASTNQTSMYLCASSLDRGLSPGELFFGEGSRLTVL.

The J gene is TRBJ2-2, the V gene TRBV2, with D possibly being TRBD1 (6 bases). The CDR3 length is 15 residues. V was shortened by 3 bases and J by 1 base, with 9 bases between the two germline ends. Looked up from germline, CDR1 is SNHLY and CDR2 is FYNNEI. The CDR3 sequence is CASSDRGVNTGELFF. CDR3 bases: TGTGCCAGCAGTGACAGGGGCGTGAACACCGGGGAGCTGTTTTTT.

V gene TRBV27 combines with J gene TRBJ1-1; D remains unclear. CDR1 and CDR2 (germline): MNHEY, SMNVEV (reference sequence). Trimming cost V 8 bases and J 3 bases, with 13 bases left between them. The CDR3 length is 13 residues. The CDR3 protein is CASFAAVDTEAFF. The DNA for the CDR3 is TGTGCCAGCTTCGCGGCGGTGGACACTGAAGCTTTCTTT.

This chain links TRBV5-5 with TRBJ2-3; 10 bases align to TRBD2. This CDR3 comprises 16 residues. Germline V gives CDR1 SGHKS, CDR2 YYEKEE (reference sequence). V trimming: 1 base; J trimming: 4 bases; junction bases outside the gene matches: 6. The CDR3 region is CASSLYSSGSADTQYF. The CDR3 coding sequence is TGTGCCAGCAGCTTGTATTCTAGCGGGAGTGCAGATACGCAGTATTTT. The full variable domain, with the rest looked up from reference TRBV5-5 and TRBJ2-3, is DAGVTQSPTHLIKTRGQQVTLRCSPISGHKSVSWYQQVLGQGPQFIFQYYEKEERGRGNFPDRFSARQFPNYSSELNVNALLLGDSALYLCASSLYSSGSADTQYFGPGTRLTVL.

V is TRBV5-5 and J is TRBJ2-5, with TRBD1 as a possible D gene (5 bases). Trimming took off 2 bases at V and 1 base at J, with 9 bases between the two ends. The germline V gene has CDR1 SGHKS and CDR2 YYEKEE (reference sequence). The CDR3 loop spans 14 amino acids. The CDR3 DNA follows: TGTGCCAGCAGCTTTGGGGCAGCCCAAGAGACCCAGTACTTC. Protein product: CASSFGAAQETQYF.

The chain has TRBV5-5 and TRBJ2-2; the match to TRBD2 covers 7 bases. Germline V CDR1 and CDR2: SGHKS, YYEKEE (reference sequence). With V trimmed by 3 bases and J by 5 bases, 1 base remained unmatched. This CDR3 has 13 residues. The CDR3 sequence is CASSWGLTGELFF. The CDR3, as DNA: TGTGCCAGCAGCTGGGGACTAACCGGGGAGCTGTTTTTT.

The chain recombines TRBV6-6 with TRBJ2-7; the D gene is possibly TRBD1 (6 bases). The length of the CDR3 is 13 residues. Germline V gives CDR1 MNHNY, CDR2 SVGAGI (reference sequence). The germline V and J ends were trimmed by 10 bases and 3 bases, with 16 bases remaining between them. The CDR3 DNA is TGTGCCACCAGGGGTCTAGCAGACTACGAGCAGTACTTC. It yields the protein CATRGLADYEQYF.

The V call is TRBV28, the J call TRBJ2-1; tentatively, D is TRBD2 (6 bases). This CDR3 has 15 amino acids. Per the germline V gene, CDR1 is MDHEN and CDR2 is SYDVKM. Trimming pared 6 bases from V and 4 bases from J, leaving 16 bases between. The CDR3 DNA sequence: TGTGCCAGCAGCCCCCTCGAGCGGGTTTACAATGAGCAGTTCTTC. This gives the protein CASSPLERVYNEQFF.

The rearrangement links TRBV27 to TRBJ1-2; 7 nucleotides align to TRBD1. The ends lost 7 bases at V and 4 bases at J; junction bases unmatched: 3. Per the germline V gene, CDR1 is MNHEY and CDR2 is SMNVEV (reference sequence). The CDR3 runs 12 residues. CDR3 amino acids: CASIDRVYGYTF. Here the CDR3 DNA reads TGTGCCAGCATCGACAGGGTCTATGGCTACACCTTC.

V usage is TRBV9 and J usage is TRBJ2-7; 11 bases are shared with TRBD2. The V gene end was trimmed by 4 bases and the J gene end by 4 bases; junction bases not matched to a gene: 10. CDR1 is SGDLS, CDR2 YYNGEE, per germline. CDR3 size: 16 residues. The CDR3 protein is CASSPYSGRARYEQYF. The CDR3 nucleotides are TGTGCCAGCAGCCCCTATAGCGGGAGGGCCAGGTACGAGCAGTACTTC.

J is TRBJ2-7 and V is TRBV27, with 15 positions matching TRBD2. The CDR3 consists of 19 residues. V gave up 3 bases and J gave up 2 bases; unmatched junction bases: 11. Looked up from germline, CDR1 is MNHEY and CDR2 is SMNVEV (reference sequence). The CDR3 DNA reads as TGTGCCAGCAGTTTGGTCGGCGGACTAGCGGGAGGGCCACCCTACGAGCAGTACTTC. Translating it yields CASSLVGGLAGGPPYEQYF.

The V and J genes are TRBV7-6 and TRBJ2-7, with 9 bases fitting TRBD2. The germline CDR1 and CDR2 sequences are SGHVS and FNYEAQ. CDR3 length: 14 amino acids. Losses at the gene ends were 6 bases for V and 6 bases for J; bases not matched to a gene: 9. Here the CDR3 DNA reads TGTGCCAGCAGTCGAGCGGGAGGAGGACGCGAGCAGTACTTC. Its protein product is CASSRAGGGREQYF.

The chain joins TRBV10-3 to TRBJ2-7; 7 bases are shared with TRBD2. Germline V gene lookup returns CDR1 ENHRY and CDR2 SYGVKD. The length of the CDR3 is 15 residues. V shed 3 bases, J shed 2 bases, and the junction held 7 bases outside the gene matches. The chain's CDR3 is CAISDPGTNPYEQYF. CDR3 coding DNA: TGTGCCATCAGTGACCCCGGGACTAACCCCTACGAGCAGTACTTC.

The chain joins TRBV13 to TRBJ2-5; 7 bases are a match to TRBD1. The CDR3 totals 13 residues. Per the germline V gene, CDR1 is PRHDT and CDR2 is FYEKMQ (reference sequence). After removal of 5 bases from V and 5 bases from J, the junction contained 5 bases not matched to a gene. CDR3 residues: CASSPQGHETQYF. As DNA, the CDR3 is TGTGCCAGCAGCCCACAGGGGCATGAGACCCAGTACTTC.

J is TRBJ2-7 and V is TRBV4-3; 11 nucleotides align to TRBD1. Looked up from germline, CDR1 is LGHNA and CDR2 is YSLEER. V lost 1 base, J lost 4 bases, and 9 bases stayed unmatched. The length of the CDR3 is 17 residues. CDR3 in DNA: TGCGCCAGCAGCCAAGGCTCAAACCGGGACAGGGGGTACGAGCAGTACTTC. It encodes CASSQGSNRDRGYEQYF.